The 31 T cell receptor beta chains given below trace back to one sample, sequenced in a study of identifying expanded T cells in peripheral blood. TCRdb keeps only in-frame clones here, not all; method: immunoSEQ multiplex PCR. The sample consists of under 100,000 clones, around 84% of them appearing once. Sequenced sample: blood. Receptors were obtained from a person aged 18 to 69 in good health.

The chain couples TRBV7-9 to TRBJ1-2; TRBD1 aligns across 8 bases. Looked up from germline, CDR1 is SEHNR and CDR2 is FQNEAQ (reference sequence). There are 13 residues in the CDR3. V shed 5 bases, J shed 4 bases, and the junction held 3 bases outside the gene matches. Here the CDR3 reads CASSETGGYGYTF. The CDR3 bases are TGTGCCAGCAGCGAAACAGGGGGCTATGGCTACACCTTC. The entire variable domain, with the rest obtained from reference TRBV7-9 and TRBJ1-2, is as follows: DTGVSQNPRHKITKRGQNVTFRCDPISEHNRLYWYRQTLGQGPEFLTYFQNEAQLEKSRLLSDRFSAERPKGSFSTLEIQRTEQGDSAMYLCASSETGGYGYTFGSGTRLTVV.

The V call is TRBV12-5, the J call TRBJ2-6; TRBD1 aligns across 7 bases. Trimming cost V 6 bases and J 3 bases; bases outside gene matches: 14. This CDR3 spans 18 amino acids. Germline CDR1 LGHNT, CDR2 FRNRAP. The CDR3 here is CASGQLWQGVGGANVLTF. DNA for the CDR3: TGTGCTAGTGGCCAACTTTGGCAGGGGGTAGGTGGGGCCAACGTCCTGACTTTC.

The chain has TRBV19 and TRBJ1-3, with 7 bases lining up with TRBD1. The length of the CDR3 is 16 residues. The V segment lost 4 bases and the J segment 0 bases; nucleotides outside the gene matches: 6. Germline-derived CDR1 and CDR2 are LNHDA and SQIVND (reference sequence). Written as DNA, the CDR3 is TGTGCCAGTAGTAGCGACAGGGCCTTCTCTGGAAACACCATATATTTT. It specifies CASSSDRAFSGNTIYF. Together with reference TRBV19 and TRBJ1-3, the CDR3 gives the full variable domain: DGGITQSPKYLFRKEGQNVTLSCEQNLNHDAMYWYRQDPGQGLRLIYYSQIVNDFQKGDIAEGYSVSREKKESFPLTVTSAQKNPTAFYLCASSSDRAFSGNTIYFGEGSWLTVV.

The chain recombines TRBV5-4 with TRBJ1-2; D gene ambiguous. The V end lost 0 bases, the J end lost 2 bases, and 11 bases lay between the germline ends. The CDR3 is made up of 15 amino acids. The germline V gene encodes CDR1 SGHNT and CDR2 YYREEE (reference sequence). CDR3 protein: CASSLAVLGNYGYTF. The CDR3 nucleotides read TGTGCCAGCAGCTTGGCGGTCTTAGGAAACTATGGCTACACCTTC.

V gene TRBV9 combines with J gene TRBJ1-6; D perhaps matches TRBD1 (6 bases). With 0 bases removed from V and 10 bases from J, the gap between germline ends came to 17 bases. The CDR3 extends over 16 amino acids. Germline lookup yields CDR1 SGDLS and CDR2 YYNGEE. CDR3 bases: TGTGCCAGCAGCGTAGATTCAGGGGCCCTGGGATCACCCCTCCACTTT. Protein: CASSVDSGALGSPLHF.

This CDR3 is CASRQTGRTHTEAFF. CDR3 DNA sequence: TGTGCCAGCCGACAAACGGGACGTACGCACACTGAAGCTTTCTTT. The chain joins TRBV6-5 to TRBJ1-1; a weak D match, TRBD1 (5 bases). The germline V and J ends were trimmed by 8 bases and 3 bases, with 19 bases remaining between them. The CDR3 totals 15 residues. Per the germline V gene, CDR1 is MNHEY and CDR2 is SVGAGI.

This chain connects TRBV30 to TRBJ1-1, with D unresolved. V lost 4 bases, J lost 1 base, and 4 bases lay in between. CDR1 is GTSNPN, CDR2 SVGIG, per germline (reference sequence). This CDR3 has 11 residues. The CDR3 here is CAWIENTEAFF. For the CDR3, the DNA is TGTGCCTGGATAGAGAACACTGAAGCTTTCTTT.

V gene TRBV2 combines with J gene TRBJ1-2; D is unresolved. Trimming pared 4 bases from V and 6 bases from J, leaving 12 bases between. Germline loops: CDR1 SNHLY, CDR2 FYNNEI. This CDR3 is 13 amino acids long. The CDR3 is CASSVRPTDGYTF. CDR3 DNA sequence: TGTGCCAGCAGTGTTAGGCCTACGGATGGCTACACCTTC.

J is TRBJ1-1 and V is TRBV10-3; D remains unclear. This CDR3 has 13 amino acids. With 10 bases removed from V and 1 base from J, the gap between germline ends came to 13 bases. Per germline, CDR1 ENHRY and CDR2 SYGVKD. The CDR3 here is CATTGPTNTEAFF. CDR3 bases: TGTGCCACGACTGGACCGACGAACACTGAAGCTTTCTTT.

The chain uses TRBV19 and TRBJ2-7, with D unresolved. CDR3 length: 14 residues. With 5 bases removed from V and 3 bases from J, the gap between germline ends came to 14 bases. Germline V gene data show CDR1 as LNHDA and CDR2 as SQIVND (reference sequence). Written as DNA, the CDR3 is TGTGCCAGTAGTCCCCGGGCCAATTACTACGAGCAGTACTTC. Amino acids: CASSPRANYYEQYF.

The rearrangement links TRBV2 to TRBJ1-4; D unresolved. The V gene's germline CDR1 is SNHLY and CDR2 FYNNEI. Trimming took off 4 bases at V and 5 bases at J, with 11 bases between the two ends. This CDR3 has 14 residues. CDR3 DNA sequence: TGTGCCAGCAGTGGCTTCCTGGGAAATGAAAAACTGTTTTTT. This gives the protein CASSGFLGNEKLFF.

This chain uses TRBV19 with TRBJ2-6, with D possibly matching TRBD2 (6 bases). Per germline, CDR1 LNHDA and CDR2 SQIVND (reference sequence). The V gene lost 3 bases and the J gene lost 2 bases, with 14 bases spanning the gap. This CDR3 is 17 amino acids long. CDR3 residues: CASSIIGGGAGANVLTF. The CDR3, as DNA: TGTGCCAGTAGTATTATAGGCGGAGGGGCTGGGGCCAACGTCCTGACTTTC.

The J gene is TRBJ2-7, the V gene TRBV29-1, with unresolved D. Germline V gene sequence: CDR1 SQVTM, CDR2 ANQGSEA. V shed 4 bases and J shed 5 bases, with 18 bases lying between them. The CDR3 consists of 14 residues. CDR3 nucleotides: TGCAGCGTTGTACGTGGCGTCTTGCTAAACGAGCAGTACTTC. Encoded protein: CSVVRGVLLNEQYF.

The V gene is TRBV29-1, the J gene TRBJ2-7; the match to TRBD1 covers 7 bases. This CDR3 spans 13 amino acids. Germline V gene lookup returns CDR1 SQVTM and CDR2 ANQGSEA. V shed 7 bases and J 2 bases; nucleotides not matched to a gene: 8. This chain's CDR3 is CSGAGTETYEQYF. The DNA of the CDR3 is TGCAGCGGCGCCGGGACAGAAACCTACGAGCAGTACTTC.

The chain has TRBV6-8 and TRBJ1-5; 7 nucleotides line up with TRBD1. The CDR3 has 15 residues. The J segment lost 0 bases and the V segment lost 5 bases, leaving 4 bases of the junction unmatched. Germline V gene sequence: CDR1 MNHGY, CDR2 SAAAGT. CDR3: CASSRDSNSNQPQHF. As DNA, the CDR3 is TGTGCCAGCAGTCGGGACAGCAATAGCAATCAGCCCCAGCATTTT.

The rearrangement uses TRBV7-2 and TRBJ1-1; the D gene is possibly TRBD1 (5 bases). The V gene lost 1 base and the J gene lost 7 bases, with 13 bases spanning the gap. In germline, CDR1 is SGHTA, CDR2 FQGNSA. CDR3 length: 14 residues. The CDR3 loop reads CASSLVGNRIEAFF. For the CDR3, the DNA is TGTGCCAGCAGCTTAGTTGGAAACAGGATTGAAGCTTTCTTT.

The chain couples TRBV2 to TRBJ2-7; D unresolved. CDR3 length: 13 amino acids. Germline V gene sequence: CDR1 SNHLY, CDR2 FYNNEI. V was pared by 4 bases and J by 0 bases, with 7 bases between. The DNA of the CDR3 is TGTGCCAGCAGTGTCGAAAGCTCCTACGAGCAGTACTTC. It codes for CASSVESSYEQYF.

This chain joins TRBV2 and TRBJ2-5; D not resolved. Trimming removed 6 bases from V and 5 bases from J, with 7 bases in between. The CDR3 runs to 11 residues. In germline, CDR1 is SNHLY, CDR2 FYNNEI. In nucleotides, the CDR3 is TGTGCCAGCAGGGGGATGGAGACCCAGTACTTC. Its translation: CASRGMETQYF.

This clone was observed a single time. V is TRBV7-9 and J is TRBJ1-4; 7 nucleotides line up with TRBD1. J gave up 8 bases and V 2 bases, and 8 bases lay outside the gene matches. The CDR3 runs 15 residues. The germline V gene has CDR1 SEHNR and CDR2 FQNEAQ (reference sequence). CDR3 nucleotides: TGTGCCAGCAGCTTACGACAGGGAGGGGGCGAAAAACTGTTTTTT. It encodes CASSLRQGGGEKLFF.

This sequence joins TRBV5-1 and TRBJ2-3, with 9 nucleotides matching TRBD2. Germline CDR1 reads SGHRS; CDR2 reads YFSETQ. The CDR3 length is 15 residues. Losses at the gene ends were 6 bases for V and 5 bases for J; bases not matched to a gene: 10. The CDR3 loop is CASTLSAGGRDTQYF. Written as DNA, the CDR3 is TGCGCCAGCACCCTTAGTGCGGGGGGGCGAGATACGCAGTATTTT.

CDR3 DNA: TGTGCCAGCAGCTTTAAAGTGGGGTCCTACGAGCAGTACTTC. Translated, it gives CASSFKVGSYEQYF. The V gene is TRBV7-8, the J gene TRBJ2-7; D is unclear. Trimming took off 3 bases at V and 1 base at J, with 10 bases between the two ends. Germline CDR1 is SGHVS and CDR2 is FQNEAQ. The CDR3 spans 14 residues.

The chain combines TRBV6-5 with TRBJ1-2, with TRBD1 matching over 9 bases. CDR3 length: 16 residues. Germline values: CDR1 MNHEY, CDR2 SVGAGI. V shed 4 bases and J 4 bases; nucleotides not matched to a gene: 10. CDR3 region: CASSFLRDRDCYGYTF. CDR3 sequence (DNA): TGTGCCAGCAGTTTCCTCCGGGACAGGGATTGCTATGGCTACACCTTC.

The chain is built from TRBV27 and TRBJ2-3; 9 bases line up with TRBD1. Unmatched junction bases numbered 9, after V lost 5 bases and J lost 0 bases. The CDR3 length is 17 residues. Germline lookup yields CDR1 MNHEY and CDR2 SMNVEV (reference sequence). The CDR3: CASSPFVQGASTDTQYF. The CDR3 DNA reads TGTGCCAGCAGTCCCTTTGTACAGGGGGCTAGCACAGATACGCAGTATTTT.

This clone was observed a handful of times. CDR3 sequence (DNA): TGCATTGGGACCAGGGACACTGAAGCTTTCTTT. Residues: CIGTRDTEAFF. The V and J genes are TRBV20-1 and TRBJ1-1, with a weak D call TRBD1 (5 bases). The CDR3 totals 11 residues. The germline V gene has CDR1 DFQATT and CDR2 SNEGSKA (reference sequence).

The CDR3 DNA follows: TGTGCCAGCAGCCCGACCCCCGGGGGGGCGGTCTACGAGCAGTACTTC. It is translated as CASSPTPGGAVYEQYF. This rearrangement joins TRBV5-6 to TRBJ2-7, with 8 nucleotides matching TRBD2. Germline CDR1 reads SGHDT; CDR2 reads YYEEEE. Trimming took 4 bases from V and 3 from J; bases not matched to a gene: 12. This CDR3 has 16 residues.

The chain links TRBV5-1 to TRBJ1-1, with a tentative D call TRBD1 (5 bases). Germline V CDR1 and CDR2: SGHRS, YFSETQ. Trimming took 0 bases from V and 7 from J, leaving 7 bases between them. This CDR3 has 12 amino acids. This chain's CDR3 is CASSLAGHEAFF. CDR3 coding DNA: TGCGCCAGCAGCTTGGCAGGACATGAAGCTTTCTTT.

This chain connects TRBV19 to TRBJ1-4; D not certain. CDR1 is LNHDA, CDR2 SQIVND, per germline (reference sequence). CDR3 size: 12 residues. V shed 5 bases and J shed 7 bases, with 8 bases lying between them. The CDR3 reads CASSYVGEKLFF. Written as DNA, the CDR3 is TGTGCCAGTAGTTATGTGGGTGAAAAACTGTTTTTT.

The count of this clone is one. The chain has TRBV7-2 and TRBJ1-5; 7 positions agree with TRBD1. Per the germline V gene, CDR1 is SGHTA and CDR2 is FQGNSA. The CDR3 consists of 14 residues. V was clipped by 1 base and J by 11 bases; unmatched bases: 8. The DNA for the CDR3 is TGTGCCAGCAGCTTAGGGGGGGACAGCAGGTCCCAGCATTTT. Encoded protein: CASSLGGDSRSQHF.

V gene TRBV9 combines with J gene TRBJ1-1; D might be TRBD1 (5 bases). The CDR3 sequence is 13 residues long. The germline CDR1 and CDR2 sequences are SGDLS and YYNGEE. The ends were cut back, 4 bases at V and 4 bases at J, with 11 bases in the middle. The DNA for the CDR3 is TGTGCCAGCAGCCAACAGGCGGGCACTGAAGCTTTCTTT. It yields the protein CASSQQAGTEAFF. The variable domain in full, completed from reference TRBV9 and TRBJ1-1, reads DSGVTQTPKHLITATGQRVTLRCSPRSGDLSVYWYQQSLDQGLQFLIQYYNGEERAKGNILERFSAQQFPDLHSELNLSSLELGDSALYFCASSQQAGTEAFFGQGTRLTVV.

The table lists this clone with a few counts. The rearrangement joins TRBV4-1 to TRBJ1-2, with a possible D match to TRBD1 (6 bases). Trimming stripped 0 bases from V and 4 bases from J, with 9 bases between. CDR1 and CDR2 (germline): MGHRA, YSYEKL. This CDR3 has 14 residues. CDR3 sequence (DNA): TGCGCCAGCAGCCAAGAGTTGGGGGCCTATGGCTACACCTTC. This gives the protein CASSQELGAYGYTF.

The chain joins TRBV14 to TRBJ1-2; D is unresolved. The CDR3 extends over 13 amino acids. Per the germline V gene, CDR1 is SGHDN and CDR2 is FVKESK. The V end lost 4 bases, the J end lost 9 bases, and 15 bases lay between the germline ends. The CDR3 loop reads CASSPSLLSSYTF. DNA of the CDR3: TGTGCCAGCAGCCCCTCCCTTTTAAGTAGCTACACCTTC.